Given below is one T cell receptor (beta chain) in context. As handled by the study authors: From reference gene primer amplification, estimates of nucleated cell counts were derived. Generated by immunoSEQ multiplex PCR, the TCRdb table keeps only in-frame clones and is missing some. That table gives V, J and clone size, and the DNA gave D and trimming. The repertoire holds about 180,000 clones, with about 86% as singletons. The data originate from a study of blood T cell repertoires in COVID-19. About the research overall: The analysed material was cDNA or gDNA that came from T cells, B-cell-depleted T cells, or PBMCs.

V lost 8 bases to trimming and J lost 0 bases, with 7 bases between them. Germline V gene data show CDR1 as MNHEY and CDR2 as SVGAGI. CDR3 length: 12 residues. The specimen sequenced was peripheral blood. The chain joins TRBV6-5 to TRBJ1-1; a weak D match, TRBD1 (5 bases). The clonotype comes from a man in his fifties with active or convalescent COVID-19. The CDR3 DNA reads as TGTGCCAGCGGACACCTGAACACTGAAGCTTTCTTT. Its protein is CASGHLNTEAFF.